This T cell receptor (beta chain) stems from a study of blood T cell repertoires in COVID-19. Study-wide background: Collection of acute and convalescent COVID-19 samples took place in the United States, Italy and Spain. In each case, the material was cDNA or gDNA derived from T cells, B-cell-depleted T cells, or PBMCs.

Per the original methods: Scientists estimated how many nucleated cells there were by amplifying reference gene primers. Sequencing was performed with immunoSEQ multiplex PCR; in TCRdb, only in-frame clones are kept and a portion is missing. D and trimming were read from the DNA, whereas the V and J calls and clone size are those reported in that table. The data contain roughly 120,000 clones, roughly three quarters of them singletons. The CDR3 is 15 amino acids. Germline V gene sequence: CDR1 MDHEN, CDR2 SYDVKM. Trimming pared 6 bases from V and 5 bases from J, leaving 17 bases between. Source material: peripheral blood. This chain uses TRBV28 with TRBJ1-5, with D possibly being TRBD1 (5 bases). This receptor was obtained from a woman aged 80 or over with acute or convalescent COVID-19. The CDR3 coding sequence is TGTGCCAGCAGACCCCCCGGAGGGACTTATCAGCCCCAGCATTTT. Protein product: CASRPPGGTYQPQHF.